The text below deals with one T cell receptor beta chain. The CCR7+ PD-1- TIGIT- phenotype marked stem-like memory CD8+ T cells (TSTEM). Researchers made TCR beta libraries via UMI-labeled 5' RACE. For each CDR3 protein, TCRdb gives one entry from its re-call of the 5' RACE reads, without DNA. The table for this sample gives about 10,000 distinct CDR3 sequences. The sample belongs to a study of human CD8 memory T cell subsets. This CDR3 comprises 16 residues. Germline V gene lookup returns CDR1 LGHNA and CDR2 YNFKEQ. Sequencing input: CD8+ stem-like memory T cells (TSCM and TCM) sorted from PBMCs. Subset meaning: stem-like memory CD8 T cells (TSTEM), CCR7+ PD-1- TIGIT-. This TCR was sampled from a human donor in good health. The J gene is TRBJ2-1, the V gene TRBV4-2; TCRdb indicates TRBD1, and absent DNA this call remains unverified. The chain's CDR3 is CASSQDRMAGGPEQFF.